This T cell receptor beta chain was sequenced in a study of blood T cell repertoires in COVID-19. Study summary: There were acute and convalescent COVID-19 samples, and they came from the United States, Italy and Spain. Nucleic acid was either cDNA or gDNA, and it came from T cells, B-cell-depleted T cells, or PBMCs.

This CDR3 contains 17 residues. Germline V gene sequence: CDR1 SGHDN, CDR2 FVKESK. J lost 2 bases, V lost 4 bases, and 12 bases had no gene match. The authors' processing: Nucleated cell counts were estimated from reference gene primer amplification. Clones were sequenced by immunoSEQ multiplex PCR, and TCRdb holds only the in-frame ones, with some missing. V, J and clone size derive from that table, while D and trimming were established from the DNA sequence. The table has 140,000 or so clones, roughly 77% seen once. V usage is TRBV14 and J usage is TRBJ2-3; 7 bases agree with TRBD2. Sequencing input: peripheral blood. The receptor was derived from a man in his sixties with acute or convalescent COVID-19. For the CDR3, the DNA is TGTGCCAGCAGCCCTCGGGTAGCTAGCGGACTCACAGATACGCAGTATTTT. Protein product: CASSPRVASGLTDTQYF.